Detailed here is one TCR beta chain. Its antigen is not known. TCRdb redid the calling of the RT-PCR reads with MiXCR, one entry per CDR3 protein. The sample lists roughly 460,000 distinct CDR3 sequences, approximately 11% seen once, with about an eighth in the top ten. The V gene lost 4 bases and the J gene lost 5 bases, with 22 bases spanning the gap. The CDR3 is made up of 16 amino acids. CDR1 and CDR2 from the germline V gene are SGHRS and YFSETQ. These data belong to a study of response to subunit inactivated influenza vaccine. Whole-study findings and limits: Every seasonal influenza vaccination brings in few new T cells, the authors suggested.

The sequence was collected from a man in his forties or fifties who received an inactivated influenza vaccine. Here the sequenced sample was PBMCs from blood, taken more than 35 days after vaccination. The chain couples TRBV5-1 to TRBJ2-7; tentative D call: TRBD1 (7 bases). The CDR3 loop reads CASSLGGTVGPNEQYF. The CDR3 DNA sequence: TGCGCCAGCAGCCTTGGGGGGACAGTGGGCCCTAACGAGCAGTACTTC.